Presented here are 20 T cell receptor beta chains from one specimen sequenced in a study of cytomegalovirus exposure and HLA in healthy donors. It was with 60 Vbeta and 13 Jbeta primers that the PCR ran. The method was immunoSEQ multiplex PCR; TCRdb's version includes in-frame clones alone and lacks a portion of them. The sample shows about 120,000 clones, roughly 75% of them seen only once. Sequencing was performed on PBMCs. Receptors were obtained from a female donor in good health and CMV-seronegative.

The chain employs TRBV9 and TRBJ2-3; D unresolved. There are 14 residues in the CDR3. With 2 bases removed from V and 5 bases from J, the gap between germline ends came to 12 bases. CDR1 SGDLS and CDR2 YYNGEE come from the germline V gene. The CDR3 DNA sequence: TGTGCCAGCAGCGTTGAAGCGTCTTTAGATACGCAGTATTTT. This gives the protein CASSVEASLDTQYF.

The chain recombines TRBV19 with TRBJ2-5; D uncertain. There are 13 residues in the CDR3. Trimming took 4 bases from V and 5 from J, leaving 11 bases between them. Germline values: CDR1 LNHDA, CDR2 SQIVND (reference sequence). The CDR3 DNA is TGTGCCAGTAGTACACTCCCCTCGGAGACCCAGTACTTC. Residues: CASSTLPSETQYF.

The chain recombines TRBV4-2 with TRBJ2-1, with 11 bases lining up with TRBD2. The CDR3 runs to 17 residues. Trimming at V came to 0 bases and at J to 4 bases, leaving 5 bases not matched to a gene. In germline, CDR1 is LGHNA, CDR2 YNFKEQ. CDR3 bases: TGTGCCAGCAGCCAAGAAGCCTCTAGCGGGGGGTACAATGAGCAGTTCTTC. This translates into CASSQEASSGGYNEQFF.

This rearrangement joins TRBV9 to TRBJ2-1; the match to TRBD1 covers 10 bases. The CDR3 runs 15 residues. Germline values: CDR1 SGDLS, CDR2 YYNGEE. V shed 4 bases and J 5 bases; nucleotides not matched to a gene: 6. The CDR3 nucleotides read TGTGCCAGCAGCCCAGGACAGGGGGGAAACAATGAGCAGTTCTTC. As protein: CASSPGQGGNNEQFF.

The J gene is TRBJ1-6, the V gene TRBV5-1; 7 nucleotides agree with TRBD1. Germline trimming cut 1 base from V and 0 bases from J; bases unmatched to any gene: 10. This CDR3 contains 19 residues. In germline, CDR1 is SGHRS, CDR2 YFSETQ. CDR3 DNA sequence: TGCGCCAGCAGCTTGAGGGGGACAGCCTCGAGCTCCTATAATTCACCCCTCCACTTT. Its protein is CASSLRGTASSSYNSPLHF.

This sequence joins TRBV13 and TRBJ2-3, with a possible D match to TRBD2 (7 bases). Germline CDR1 reads PRHDT; CDR2 reads FYEKMQ (reference sequence). V shed 1 base and J shed 2 bases, with 13 bases lying between them. The CDR3 loop spans 16 amino acids. For the CDR3, the DNA is TGTGCCAGCAGCTTAGAGTCGGGGGGCCCCACAGATACGCAGTATTTT. This encodes CASSLESGGPTDTQYF.

V and J are TRBV30 and TRBJ2-7; 9 nucleotides align to TRBD1. There are 14 residues in the CDR3. Germline V gene data show CDR1 as GTSNPN and CDR2 as SVGIG (reference sequence). The V segment lost 1 base and the J segment 3 bases; nucleotides outside the gene matches: 4. The CDR3 DNA follows: TGTGCCTGGAGTGGGACAGGGGACCGCTACGAGCAGTACTTC. It codes for CAWSGTGDRYEQYF. The whole variable domain, remainder taken from reference TRBV30 and TRBJ2-7, is SQTIHQWPATLVQPVGSPLSLECTVEGTSNPNLYWYRQAAGRGLQLLFYSVGIGQISSEVPQNLSASRPQDRQFILSSKKLLLSDSGFYLCAWSGTGDRYEQYFGPGTRLTVT.

This chain joins TRBV5-1 and TRBJ2-7; possibly TRBD1 for D (5 bases). The CDR3 consists of 12 residues. Per germline, CDR1 SGHRS and CDR2 YFSETQ. Trimming took 4 bases from V and 5 from J, leaving 10 bases between them. CDR3 residues: CASSGSGNEQYF. CDR3 DNA sequence: TGCGCCAGCAGCGGGTCAGGGAACGAGCAGTACTTC.

V usage is TRBV5-1 and J usage is TRBJ2-2; maybe TRBD2 (6 bases). The CDR3 has 13 amino acids. Germline V gene data show CDR1 as SGHRS and CDR2 as YFSETQ. V dropped 4 bases and J dropped 7 bases, with 11 bases sitting between them. The CDR3: CASSRGANGELFF. The CDR3 DNA follows: TGCGCCAGCAGCCGCGGGGCGAACGGGGAGCTGTTTTTT. Together with reference TRBV5-1 and TRBJ2-2, the CDR3 gives the full variable domain: KAGVTQTPRYLIKTRGQQVTLSCSPISGHRSVSWYQQTPGQGLQFLFEYFSETQRNKGNFPGRFSGRQFSNSRSEMNVSTLELGDSALYLCASSRGANGELFFGEGSRLTVL.

In regard to this clone: An end of the junction differs from the germline gene, which may be a read error. The V gene is TRBV7-9, the J gene TRBJ2-6, with TRBD1 as a possible D gene (5 bases). The CDR3 loop spans 15 amino acids. The germline CDR1 and CDR2 sequences are SEHNR and FQNEAQ (reference sequence). CDR3 in DNA: TGTGCCAGCAGCTCAAGAAGCTCTGGGGCCAACGGCCTGACTTTC. Amino acids: CASSSRSSGANGLTF.

The rearrangement links TRBV10-1 to TRBJ2-1, with D unclear. V was trimmed by 6 bases and J by 4 bases, leaving 13 bases between them. The CDR3 is made up of 14 amino acids. Germline lookup yields CDR1 WNHNN and CDR2 SYGVQD (reference sequence). CDR3 protein: CASSRSKNYNEQFF. CDR3 nucleotides: TGCGCCAGCAGCCGGTCGAAGAATTACAATGAGCAGTTCTTC.

The chain employs TRBV19 and TRBJ2-2; tentative D call: TRBD1 (5 bases). This CDR3 spans 14 amino acids. With 5 bases removed from V and 2 bases from J, the gap between germline ends came to 9 bases. Germline-derived CDR1 and CDR2 are LNHDA and SQIVND (reference sequence). The CDR3 sequence: CASSGARNTGELFF. CDR3 sequence (DNA): TGTGCCAGTAGTGGGGCACGTAACACCGGGGAGCTGTTTTTT.

There are a few counts of this clone. Written as DNA, the CDR3 is TGTGCCAGCAGTTTATTAGGGGGAGGGACGGGACTAGCGGGCACCGGGGAGCTGTTTTTT. Translated: CASSLLGGGTGLAGTGELFF. The chain joins TRBV27 to TRBJ2-2; 12 bases are a match to TRBD2. The junction had 13 bases not matched to a gene; V was cut back by 1 base and J by 4 bases. CDR1 MNHEY and CDR2 SMNVEV come from the germline V gene (reference sequence). The CDR3 consists of 20 residues.

The J gene is TRBJ2-6, the V gene TRBV28; 7 nucleotides match TRBD2. This CDR3 is built from 19 residues. CDR1 and CDR2 from the germline V gene are MDHEN and SYDVKM. V was clipped by 0 bases and J by 2 bases; unmatched bases: 10. In DNA, the CDR3 is TGTGCCAGCAGTTTATGGGGTATGGGGGGGGGACCTGGGGCCAACGTCCTGACTTTC. It translates to CASSLWGMGGGPGANVLTF.

This clone was detected only a few times. The rearrangement links TRBV25-1 to TRBJ1-2; the D gene is possibly TRBD1 (6 bases). The CDR3 is 16 residues long. V lost 0 bases, J lost 3 bases, and 14 bases lay in between. Germline CDR1 and CDR2: MGHDK and SYGVNS. The CDR3: CASSEYFGGAYYGYTF. In nucleotides, the CDR3 is TGTGCCAGCAGTGAATATTTCGGGGGGGCTTACTATGGCTACACCTTC.

The rearrangement uses TRBV6-6 and TRBJ2-1; 10 bases fit TRBD2. V shed 6 bases and J 4 bases; nucleotides not matched to a gene: 9. There are 16 residues in the CDR3. Germline V gene data show CDR1 as MNHNY and CDR2 as SVGAGI (reference sequence). CDR3 bases: TGTGCCAGCAGCTTTACTAGCGGGGTGGGTTACAATGAGCAGTTCTTC. Translated: CASSFTSGVGYNEQFF.

This clone was observed a few times. The chain uses TRBV27 and TRBJ1-2; no reliable D call. This CDR3 is built from 15 residues. Trimming took 4 bases from V and 5 from J, leaving 17 bases between them. Germline V CDR1 and CDR2: MNHEY, SMNVEV (reference sequence). The CDR3 DNA reads as TGTGCCAGCAGTTCCCAGACTGCCACCGGTTATGGCTACACCTTC. Protein sequence: CASSSQTATGYGYTF.

Only a few counts were recorded for this clone. The rearrangement uses TRBV19 and TRBJ1-5; 8 bases map to TRBD1. The CDR3 has 13 residues. The germline V gene encodes CDR1 LNHDA and CDR2 SQIVND (reference sequence). The V and J ends lost 4 bases and 8 bases, in that order; junction bases with no gene match: 4. In DNA, the CDR3 is TGTGCCAGTAGTACGCAACAGGGGGAGCCCCAGCATTTT. Translation: CASSTQQGEPQHF.

The chain has TRBV4-1 and TRBJ1-4; TRBD1 agrees at 9 bases. The CDR3 covers 13 residues. Germline V gene lookup returns CDR1 MGHRA and CDR2 YSYEKL. The junction had 1 base not matched to a gene; V was cut back by 4 bases and J by 7 bases. Here the CDR3 reads CASSRDRAEKLFF. The CDR3 DNA follows: TGCGCCAGCAGCCGGGACAGGGCTGAAAAACTGTTTTTT.

The rearrangement joins TRBV19 to TRBJ1-2, with 11 bases lining up with TRBD1. This CDR3 has 16 residues. CDR1 and CDR2 from the germline V gene are LNHDA and SQIVND (reference sequence). With 8 bases clipped from V and 3 bases from J, the junction kept 11 bases outside the gene matches. The CDR3 nucleotides read TGTGCCAGTGGAGGGGACCCGGGACAGGGGGACTATGGCTACACCTTC. Translated, it gives CASGGDPGQGDYGYTF. Drawing the rest from reference TRBV19 and TRBJ1-2, the complete variable domain is DGGITQSPKYLFRKEGQNVTLSCEQNLNHDAMYWYRQDPGQGLRLIYYSQIVNDFQKGDIAEGYSVSREKKESFPLTVTSAQKNPTAFYLCASGGDPGQGDYGYTFGSGTRLTVV.